The 31 T cell receptor beta chains below were found in one sample sequenced in a study of T-cell reconstitution after alpha-beta-depleted transplantation in children. Unique molecular identifiers were built into the TCRbeta library. TCRdb analysed the PCR reads with MiXCR anew, one entry per CDR3 protein. The sample holds approximately 800,000 distinct CDR3 sequences, roughly 15% seen once. This material consisted of PBMCs, mostly from graft donor cells, taken 360 days after TCRalphabeta/CD19-depleted stem cell transplant. Receptors originate from a male patient younger than 18 who had a stem cell transplant for acute lymphoblastic leukemia, so the T cells may come from the graft donor.

Ten or more counts support this clonotype. The chain links TRBV27 to TRBJ2-3; D not certain. The CDR3 is 13 amino acids. Germline V gene lookup returns CDR1 MNHEY and CDR2 SMNVEV (reference sequence). V dropped 5 bases and J dropped 6 bases, with 12 bases sitting between them. The CDR3 loop is CASSKSSQDTQYF. DNA for the CDR3: TGTGCCAGCAGTAAGAGTTCACAGGATACGCAGTATTTT.

The DNA for the CDR3 is TGTGCCAGCTCACCCGATGGAAGGGGGACGTCGTCGAGCCTCCACTTT. Protein: CASSPDGRGTSSSLHF. The chain has TRBV18 and TRBJ1-6, with D perhaps matching TRBD1 (6 bases). CDR1 is KGHSH and CDR2 is LQKENI in the germline V gene. Trimming removed 3 bases at V and 15 bases at J, with 24 bases between. This CDR3 region has 16 residues.

The rearrangement uses TRBV6-5 and TRBJ1-5; D unresolved. CDR3 length equals 15 residues. Germline CDR1 MNHEY, CDR2 SVGAGI. Trimming cost V 0 bases and J 7 bases, with 13 bases left between them. The CDR3 nucleotides read TGTGCCAGCAGTTACTCGGGGTTATTAGGCCAGCCCCAGCATTTT. Its protein product is CASSYSGLLGQPQHF.

The chain carries TRBV10-3 and TRBJ1-2; a weak D match, TRBD1 (5 bases). Germline values: CDR1 ENHRY, CDR2 SYGVKD. The CDR3 loop spans 13 amino acids. The V gene lost 8 bases and the J gene lost 3 bases, with 13 bases spanning the gap. The CDR3 spells CAIGGLKYYGYTF. The CDR3 DNA sequence: TGTGCCATCGGGGGTCTGAAGTACTATGGCTACACCTTC.

There are a few counts of this clonotype. This chain connects TRBV7-3 to TRBJ2-7; 10 nucleotides align to TRBD2. Trimming at V came to 5 bases and at J to 7 bases, leaving 11 bases not matched to a gene. Germline values: CDR1 SGHTA, CDR2 FQGTGA. The CDR3 is made up of 15 amino acids. The CDR3: CASSPQAGGPREQYF. The CDR3 bases are TGTGCCAGCAGCCCTCAAGCGGGAGGGCCCAGGGAGCAGTACTTC.

This clonotype was found a few times. The V and J genes are TRBV2 and TRBJ2-3, with TRBD1 matching over 7 bases. The CDR3 spans 12 residues. V lost 10 bases and J lost 7; bases outside the gene matches: 8. CDR1 and CDR2 (germline): SNHLY, FYNNEI. CDR3 coding DNA: TGTGCCATAGGACAGGAGTCATATACGCAGTATTTT. Amino acids: CAIGQESYTQYF.

The chain uses TRBV19 and TRBJ2-1, with D tentatively TRBD2 (5 bases). The germline CDR1 and CDR2 sequences are LNHDA and SQIVND (reference sequence). This CDR3 has 14 residues. Trimming left V 4 bases short and J 9 bases short, with 16 bases between. This chain's CDR3 is CASSRLGIAPEQFF. In nucleotides, the CDR3 is TGTGCCAGTAGTAGACTCGGAATAGCGCCTGAGCAGTTCTTC.

This clonotype was counted only a few times. V is TRBV29-1 and J is TRBJ1-2; possibly TRBD1 for D (6 bases). The CDR3 extends over 15 amino acids. Between the trimmed V and J ends, which lost 7 bases and 4 bases, there was a span of 22 bases. The germline CDR1 and CDR2 sequences are SQVTM and ANQGSEA. CDR3 coding DNA: TGCAGCGCACCCACGCTCCGGGACATCCGCTATGGCTACACCTTC. Translating gives CSAPTLRDIRYGYTF. The entire variable domain, with the rest obtained from reference TRBV29-1 and TRBJ1-2, is as follows: SAVISQKPSRDICQRGTSLTIQCQVDSQVTMMFWYRQQPGQSLTLIATANQGSEATYESGFVIDKFPISRPNLTFSTLTVSNMSPEDSSIYLCSAPTLRDIRYGYTFGSGTRLTVV.

The chain combines TRBV29-1 with TRBJ2-2; either TRBD1 or TRBD2 may fit D (5 bases each). The germline V gene encodes CDR1 SQVTM and CDR2 ANQGSEA. V lost 4 bases and J lost 6, with 6 bases in between. This CDR3 has 11 residues. CDR3 sequence (DNA): TGCAGCGTTGTGGGGGCCGGGGAGCTGTTTTTT. Translated, it gives CSVVGAGELFF.

The V gene is TRBV4-2, the J gene TRBJ2-7, with TRBD2 as a possible D gene (6 bases). CDR1 and CDR2 from the germline V gene are LGHNA and YNFKEQ. CDR3 length: 15 residues. The germline V and J ends were trimmed by 0 bases and 4 bases, with 13 bases remaining between them. The CDR3, as DNA: TGTGCCAGCAGCCAAGAGGGTAGCGGACCTTACGAGCAGTACTTC. Protein sequence: CASSQEGSGPYEQYF.

This clonotype has just a few counts. V and J are TRBV18 and TRBJ2-1; D not certain. This CDR3 is 12 amino acids long. The V gene's germline CDR1 is KGHSH and CDR2 LQKENI. The V and J ends lost 1 base and 6 bases respectively, with 4 bases between them. The DNA of the CDR3 is TGTGCCAGCTCACCACAGCGCAATGAGCAGTTCTTC. Its translation is CASSPQRNEQFF. The full variable domain, its missing parts supplied by reference TRBV18 and TRBJ2-1, is NAGVMQNPRHLVRRRGQEARLRCSPMKGHSHVYWYRQLPEEGLKFMVYLQKENIIDESGMPKERFSAEFPKEGPSILRIQQVVRGDSAAYFCASSPQRNEQFFGPGTRLTVL.

V gene TRBV25-1 combines with J gene TRBJ1-4; TRBD1 agrees at 7 bases. V was clipped by 7 bases and J by 5 bases; unmatched bases: 4. Per the germline V gene, CDR1 is MGHDK and CDR2 is SYGVNS. The CDR3 is 13 amino acids. The CDR3 DNA reads TGTGCCAGCATTGGGACAGTGAATGAAAAACTGTTTTTT. Its translation is CASIGTVNEKLFF.

The chain recombines TRBV19 with TRBJ2-5; tentative D call: TRBD1 (5 bases). Germline loops: CDR1 LNHDA, CDR2 SQIVND (reference sequence). V lost 4 bases, J lost 0 bases, and 9 bases lay in between. The CDR3 has 14 amino acids. Here the CDR3 reads CASSKRQNQETQYF. Here the CDR3 DNA reads TGTGCCAGTAGTAAACGACAGAACCAAGAGACCCAGTACTTC.

The rearrangement uses TRBV11-1 and TRBJ2-3; D tentatively fits TRBD1 or TRBD2 (5 bases each). Trimming cost V 5 bases and J 1 base, with 25 bases left between them. The CDR3 has 19 residues. Germline lookup yields CDR1 SGHAT and CDR2 FQDESV (reference sequence). CDR3 amino acids: CASSPRDRGRTGGTDTQYF. The CDR3 coding sequence is TGTGCCAGCAGCCCTCGGGACCGCGGACGGACTGGCGGCACAGATACGCAGTATTTT.

CDR3 DNA: TGTGCCAGCAGTTTAGAGACCGGACTAGCGGGACTAGAGACCCAGTACTTC. Residues: CASSLETGLAGLETQYF. The chain uses TRBV27 and TRBJ2-5, with 12 bases identical to TRBD2. This CDR3 has 17 amino acids. The V gene's germline CDR1 is MNHEY and CDR2 SMNVEV (reference sequence). Losses at the gene ends were 2 bases for V and 4 bases for J; bases not matched to a gene: 8.

The chain employs TRBV25-1 and TRBJ2-1; a weak D match, TRBD2 (5 bases). This CDR3 region has 15 residues. V was shortened by 4 bases and J by 2 bases, with 12 bases between the two germline ends. Looked up from germline, CDR1 is MGHDK and CDR2 is SYGVNS. CDR3 sequence: CASSGTGWPYNEQFF. The CDR3 coding sequence is TGTGCCAGCAGTGGTACGGGGTGGCCCTACAATGAGCAGTTCTTC.

The sample holds many counts of this clonotype. The chain carries TRBV5-5 and TRBJ1-1; TRBD1 is a possible D gene (5 bases). The germline V gene encodes CDR1 SGHKS and CDR2 YYEKEE (reference sequence). CDR3 length: 11 residues. Trimming took off 6 bases at V and 7 bases at J, with 10 bases between the two ends. CDR3 nucleotides: TGTGCCAGCATGCGGGGGGGTGAAGCTTTCTTT. The encoded protein is CASMRGGEAFF.

V usage is TRBV12-3 or TRBV12-4 and J usage is TRBJ1-6; no definite D call. The CDR3 spans 13 residues. Between the trimmed V and J ends, which lost 3 bases and 14 bases, there was a span of 14 bases. CDR3 amino acids: CASSLWSAQTLHF. CDR3 nucleotides: TGTGCCAGCAGTTTGTGGTCTGCTCAAACCCTCCACTTT.

This clonotype was observed a few times. The chain links TRBV18 to TRBJ1-4; 7 positions match TRBD1. Germline CDR1 is KGHSH and CDR2 is LQKENI. V gave up 2 bases and J gave up 5 bases; unmatched junction bases: 5. This CDR3 spans 15 amino acids. CDR3 protein: CASSPRGRPNEKLFF. The CDR3 region has the DNA TGTGCCAGCTCACCAAGGGGGCGACCGAATGAAAAACTGTTTTTT.

The genes are TRBV5-1 and TRBJ1-1, with a weak D call TRBD1 (6 bases). The CDR3 is made up of 14 amino acids. CDR1 and CDR2 (germline): SGHRS, YFSETQ. The V gene lost 4 bases and the J gene lost 5 bases, with 15 bases spanning the gap. CDR3 nucleotides: TGCGCCAGCAGCGGAAGGGGGTCTAGGACTGAAGCTTTCTTT. Translating gives CASSGRGSRTEAFF.

This clonotype was counted at least ten times. The chain employs TRBV15 and TRBJ2-7, with no clear D. CDR3 size: 14 residues. Trimming removed 5 bases from V and 3 bases from J, with 14 bases in between. Germline assignment: CDR1 LNHNV and CDR2 YYDKDF (reference sequence). The CDR3 DNA reads TGTGCCACCAGCGGAAAAGGGCTGGGCTACGAGCAGTACTTC. Translation gives CATSGKGLGYEQYF.

The chain joins TRBV27 to TRBJ2-1; D might be TRBD1 (6 bases). The CDR3 length is 14 residues. Germline CDR1 and CDR2: MNHEY and SMNVEV (reference sequence). Trimming took off 3 bases at V and 6 bases at J, with 12 bases between the two ends. The CDR3 bases are TGTGCCAGCAGTTTGGGGGCGTCTGTCAATGAGCAGTTCTTC. It is translated as CASSLGASVNEQFF.

The sample holds many counts of this clonotype. The rearrangement joins TRBV5-1 to TRBJ2-2; 8 nucleotides line up with TRBD1. CDR1 SGHRS and CDR2 YFSETQ come from the germline V gene. The CDR3 totals 15 residues. The V and J ends lost 4 bases and 0 bases, in that order; junction bases with no gene match: 2. As DNA, the CDR3 is TGCGCCAGCAGCCGGGGACAGGCGAACACCGGGGAGCTGTTTTTT. Amino acid sequence: CASSRGQANTGELFF.

In its sample, this clonotype was seen many times. This chain joins TRBV9 and TRBJ2-1; weak D call: TRBD1 (5 bases). This CDR3 contains 15 residues. The V gene's germline CDR1 is SGDLS and CDR2 YYNGEE. Trimming left V 4 bases short and J 6 bases short, with 17 bases between. CDR3: CASSLGHAPSNEQFF. The DNA for the CDR3 is TGTGCCAGCAGCCTGGGGCACGCGCCTTCCAATGAGCAGTTCTTC. The whole variable domain, remainder taken from reference TRBV9 and TRBJ2-1, is DSGVTQTPKHLITATGQRVTLRCSPRSGDLSVYWYQQSLDQGLQFLIQYYNGEERAKGNILERFSAQQFPDLHSELNLSSLELGDSALYFCASSLGHAPSNEQFFGPGTRLTVL.

This clonotype was observed at least ten times. J is TRBJ2-3 and V is TRBV20-1; D uncertain. V lost 4 bases, J lost 0 bases, and 14 bases lay in between. The CDR3 loop spans 15 amino acids. Germline CDR1 reads DFQATT; CDR2 reads SNEGSKA (reference sequence). The CDR3 is CSAIARRASTDTQYF. As DNA, the CDR3 is TGCAGTGCTATCGCACGGAGAGCTAGCACAGATACGCAGTATTTT.

Only a few counts were recorded for this clonotype. The rearrangement uses TRBV7-2 and TRBJ2-1, with 7 bases identical to TRBD2. The CDR3 is 16 residues long. The germline CDR1 and CDR2 sequences are SGHTA and FQGNSA. V gave up 2 bases and J gave up 6 bases; unmatched junction bases: 10. CDR3 sequence reads: CASSLHPSGIFNEQFF. The DNA of the CDR3 is TGTGCCAGCAGCTTACACCCTAGCGGAATTTTCAATGAGCAGTTCTTC.

The chain uses TRBV7-9 and TRBJ1-1; perhaps TRBD1 as D (5 bases). V was shortened by 0 bases and J by 4 bases, with 9 bases between the two germline ends. The CDR3 totals 14 residues. Germline lookup yields CDR1 SEHNR and CDR2 FQNEAQ (reference sequence). CDR3: CASSLAKGRTEAFF. CDR3 coding DNA: TGTGCCAGCAGCTTAGCGAAGGGGCGCACTGAAGCTTTCTTT.

This clonotype was detected only a few times. J is TRBJ2-4 and V is TRBV4-1; a weak D match, TRBD2 (5 bases). The CDR3 spans 20 residues. The V and J ends lost 0 bases and 0 bases respectively, with 21 bases between them. Germline V lookup: CDR1 MGHRA, CDR2 YSYEKL. CDR3 sequence (DNA): TGCGCCAGCAGCCAAGATTTCCCGGCGGGCTTCTCCGCAGCCAAAAACATTCAGTACTTC. It codes for CASSQDFPAGFSAAKNIQYF.

The chain has TRBV27 and TRBJ1-5; maybe TRBD1 (6 bases). There are 16 residues in the CDR3. Germline CDR1 and CDR2: MNHEY and SMNVEV (reference sequence). Trimming took 1 base from V and 1 from J, leaving 11 bases between them. The CDR3 loop is CASSLLGGLSNQPQHF. CDR3 coding DNA: TGTGCCAGCAGTTTATTGGGGGGGCTAAGCAATCAGCCCCAGCATTTT.

There are many counts of this clonotype. V usage is TRBV28 and J usage is TRBJ2-3, with 11 bases that match TRBD2. The trim removed 6 bases at V and 3 bases at J, leaving 5 bases unmatched. CDR1 and CDR2 (germline): MDHEN, SYDVKM. This CDR3 is built from 15 residues. DNA of the CDR3: TGTGCCAGCAGGCCCGGGACTAGCGGTACAGATACGCAGTATTTT. Translating it yields CASRPGTSGTDTQYF. Drawing the rest from reference TRBV28 and TRBJ2-3, the complete variable domain is DVKVTQSSRYLVKRTGEKVFLECVQDMDHENMFWYRQDPGLGLRLIYFSYDVKMKEKGDIPEGYSVSREKKERFSLILESASTNQTSMYLCASRPGTSGTDTQYFGPGTRLTVL.

The genes are TRBV11-3 and TRBJ2-3; D not resolved. The CDR3 contains 14 residues. Looked up from germline, CDR1 is SGHNT and CDR2 is YENEEA. Trimming took 0 bases from V and 4 from J, leaving 8 bases between them. CDR3 bases: TGTGCCAGCAGCTTAGATGGAGCCGCAGATACGCAGTATTTT. This encodes CASSLDGAADTQYF.